A single T cell receptor (beta chain) is shown here with its context. This clone has only a few counts. Its recognized antigen is unknown. It has no much larger one-base neighbor in the sample; base qualities were not kept. This sample stems from a study of cytomegalovirus exposure and HLA in healthy donors (dated by TCRdb to about 2017). Looking at the study overall: According to an earlier analysis of 450 to 650 of the donors, about 179 million T cells yielded 117 million unique TCR beta sequences and around 300 Gb of sequence data. Approximately 310 gigabases of sequencing data and tens of millions of unique TCR sequences were included in an early release covering about 700 HLA-typed donors. Of the roughly 400 genotyped donors, approximately 80% were placed in the genetic ancestry cluster associated with self-reported Caucasian donors. The study aimed to test whether signatures of past pathogen exposure could be identified by cataloging public T cell receptors. The study profiled the T cell repertoires of around 700 subjects by immunosequencing and related them to cytomegalovirus serostatus. Along with the approximately 700-subject first cohort, a separate validation cohort of over 90 different subjects was used. To predict cytomegalovirus infection status, the study combined high-throughput TCR immunosequencing, statistical association of individual TCRs with disease status, and machine learning. A later analysis re-analyzed previously published TCR beta repertoires from about 600 donors and added high-resolution HLA genotyping to study TCR occurrence patterns. Rather than using new phenotypic data, the later analysis identified candidate immune exposures from TCR beta sequences and from how often those sequences occurred across donors. An earlier analysis of 500 to 750 of the donors applied high-throughput TCR beta sequencing to assess whether each TCR beta V gene segment acted as functional or pseudogenic. Donor age, sex, ethnicity and CMV serostatus were compiled together with the repertoire data. Genome-wide SNP genotypes for about 65% of the roughly 670 donors were used in a later genetic analysis, which treated that subset as a discovery cohort. Every discovery cohort repertoire had been produced on one sequencing platform. Class I and class II HLA loci were covered by the typing at four-digit resolution. The number of donors typed differed by locus, with about 629-630 for A, B, C, DRB1 and DQB1, 522 for DQA1, 606 for DPA1, and 472 for DPB1. Five DR-DQ haplotypes were handled as single units for association and clustering because linkage in the cohort was strong. Among about 360 genotyped donors of the cohort, an average of 235,054 unique TCR beta nucleotide sequences were sequenced per donor, around a sixth of them non-productive.

Paper-wide results and their limitations: In a later analysis, TCR association rates were found to vary across HLA loci, with the most associated TCRs seen for DRB1 alleles and the fewest for HLA-C alleles. The only immune exposure information available for the cohort was CMV serostatus. Presence/absence analyses assumed roughly uniform sequencing depth across donors, an assumption that may not hold. Some IMGT-functional V segments, including TRBV6-2 and TRBV6-3, could not be distinguished by the 87-base-pair reads and were therefore excluded. In an earlier analysis of about 550 of the donors, most TCR beta V segments were observed in productive rearrangements about 87% or about 30% of the time, broadly matching IMGT annotations. Most CMV-associated TCR beta chains appeared to be HLA-restricted in a later analysis, and the HLA associations seemed to be driven largely by CMV exposure. A further reported finding was that TCR beta sequences accurately predicted the HLA-A and HLA-B alleles for most subjects in the first cohort. A later analysis found that HLA-associated TCR beta chains were more clonally expanded and had lower generation probabilities than equally common non-associated chains. A cluster of highly shared sequence variants was judged likely to be a technical artifact of the sequencing pipeline. In a later analysis, several top co-occurrence clusters were reported to appear linked to parvovirus B19, influenza, CMV and Epstein-Barr virus. Correlated functional status among segregating V segments might reflect linkage disequilibrium, but an unknown experimental factor could not be ruled out. The earlier analysis of approximately 540 of the donors excluded approximately 17 rarely observed V segments, including chromosome 9 orphons, because counts were too low. In the study, some 160 TCR beta chains were listed as associated with cytomegalovirus. Because HLA typing was unavailable for some donors at each locus, only the typed subset was used in association tests. According to the authors, the approach could potentially be generalized to other disease states and immunological phenotypes. The classifier was reported to diagnose cytomegalovirus status with high specificity and sensitivity in both the original cohort and the validation cohort. A later analysis associated about 16,000 TCR beta sequences with specific HLA alleles at a false discovery rate of 0.05. Most TCR sequences were observed very rarely across donors, whereas some public TCRs were present in many individuals. According to a later genetic analysis, donors in an Asian-associated ancestry cluster had fewer N-insertions in productive TCRs than the approximately 650-donor mean. Assigning TCR associations to individual alleles was difficult when HLA alleles, especially DR and DQ, strongly co-occurred. In a later genetic analysis, a missense DCLRE1C variant was associated with V-gene and J-gene trimming of TCR beta chains, and the association was replicated in an independent cohort. In vitro tests confirmed that three of the cytomegalovirus-associated TCR beta chains recognize cytomegalovirus antigens. The cohort was sequenced for TCR beta chains only, and without alpha or paired-chain data the features that could be detected were limited.

V is reduced by 8 bases and J by 2 bases, leaving a spacing of 11 bases between them. Sequences MGHDK (CDR1) and SYGVNS (CDR2) are obtained from the germline V gene. Measured from the cysteine to the phenylalanine, the CDR3 is 13 residues long. The DNA shown is the 39-base CDR3, in frame from base 1. In total, approximately 610 healthy bone marrow donors made up the cohort. At the time of sampling, all cohort members were nominally healthy, though unrecorded immune exposures were likely present. The donor was CMV seronegative and was included in the group of 352 seronegative cohort members. A peripheral blood sample was provided by each donor, and peripheral blood mononuclear cells were used for TCR beta sequencing. The Qiagen DNeasy Blood Extraction Kit was used to extract genomic DNA from the blood cell samples. Libraries came from the immunoSEQ multiplex PCR assay. The multiplex PCR relied on a mix of 60 forward primers for TCR Vbeta segments and 13 reverse primers for TCR Jbeta segments. The CDR3 region of rearranged TCR beta genes was amplified from genomic DNA with a multiplex PCR assay. On the Illumina HiSeq System, the amplified TCR beta libraries were sequenced as 87-base-pair reads. The authors' pipeline ran thus. A later analysis counted about 80 million unique TCR beta chains across the 700 or so repertoires, and approximately 11 million of these chains were shared by at least two donors. Raw reads were error-corrected and collapsed into unique sequences by a nearest-neighbor algorithm in which closely related sequences were merged to remove PCR and sequencing errors. V, D and J gene segments were assigned by aligning CDR3 sequences to IMGT reference sequences. For a sequence to be retained, at least a six-nucleotide match to both a V gene segment and a J gene segment was required. Rearrangements were classified as productive when the CDR3 lacked stop codons and remained in frame with V and J, and all other rearrangements were classified as non-productive. CDR3 was defined according to IMGT convention as the region running from the second conserved V-encoded cysteine to the conserved J-encoded phenylalanine. Sequences without an unambiguous match to a single V gene segment were excluded from the earlier analysis of several hundred of the donors. An earlier analysis of under 750 of the donors called V segments functional above 56.7% productive rearrangements and segregating when the between-donor standard deviation exceeded 5%. A statistical classification framework was developed to diagnose cytomegalovirus status using the catalog of TCR beta chain sequences. In a later analysis, TCR nucleotide sequences were compared against IMGT/GENE-DB human TR gene sequences so that V and J genes could be assigned. A later analysis assigned CDR3 sequences and most-parsimonious VDJ recombination scenarios with the TCRdist pipeline. In a later analysis, every TCR beta chain was defined by the combination of its CDR3 amino acid sequence and its V-gene family, and reads without a unique V-gene family were dropped. To address suspected cross-contamination and a sequencing artifact, a later analysis removed a few hundred highly shared, low-generation-probability nucleotide sequences. In a later analysis, a clonal expansion index was calculated for each public chain from normalized within-repertoire ranks of inferred template counts. A later analysis computed generation probabilities with a VDJ recombination model fitted to out-of-frame rearrangements, and checked the results against IGoR. A later analysis scored TCR-TCR, TCR-HLA and TCR-CMV co-occurrence with hypergeometric tests, applying a repertoire-size bias correction to TCR pairs. To estimate false discovery rates, a later analysis permuted the HLA or CMV assignments 20 times. In a later analysis, co-occurring TCRs were grouped using DBSCAN, and TCRdist sequence similarity was added for clustering within HLA-allele-positive subsets. For co-occurrence clustering, repertoires with fewer than 30,000 or more than 120,000 public chains were excluded, along with a handful of repertoires with anomalous nucleotide sharing. Drawn from immuneACCESS, this table holds only the in-frame rearrangements with V and J called that TCRdb kept. Clones are partly lost; checked studies trace under half to an unresolved V gene and leave the rest unexplained. D and trimming were read from the DNA, whereas the V and J calls and clone size are those reported in that table. This sample is represented by about 160,000 clones; more than 60% of them were singletons. Of the sample, roughly 4.2% falls within the top ten clones.

The sample comprised PBMCs. The rearrangement combines TRBV25-1 with TRBJ2-3; the D gene is not confidently resolved. This clonotype was sampled from a man aged 35-49 years in good health and CMV-seronegative. CDR3 region: CASGGLHTDTQYF. The DNA sequence follows: TGTGCCAGCGGCGGTCTTCACACAGATACGCAGTATTTT.